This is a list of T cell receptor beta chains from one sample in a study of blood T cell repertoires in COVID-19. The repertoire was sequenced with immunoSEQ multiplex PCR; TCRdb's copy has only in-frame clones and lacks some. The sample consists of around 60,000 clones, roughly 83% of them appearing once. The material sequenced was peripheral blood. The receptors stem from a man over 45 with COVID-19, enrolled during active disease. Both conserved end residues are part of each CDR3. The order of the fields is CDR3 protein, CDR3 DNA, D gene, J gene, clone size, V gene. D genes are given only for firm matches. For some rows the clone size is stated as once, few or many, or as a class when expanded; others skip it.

CAWSEWDFLGEKLFF TGTGCCTGGAGTGAGTGGGACTTCTTAGGTGAAAAACTGTTTTTT - TRBJ1-4 few TRBV30
CASIGSGANVLTF TGTGCCAGCATTGGGAGTGGGGCCAACGTCCTGACTTTC - TRBJ2-6 - TRBV6-5
CASSGLAESSYNEQFF TGTGCCAGCAGTGGACTAGCGGAAAGCTCCTACAATGAGCAGTTCTTC TRBD2 TRBJ2-1 - TRBV6-1
CASSEEEGMGYEQYF TGTGCCAGCAGTGAAGAGGAGGGGATGGGCTACGAGCAGTACTTC - TRBJ2-7 - TRBV6-1
CAWSAGLYNEQFF TGTGCCTGGAGTGCGGGGTTATACAATGAGCAGTTCTTC - TRBJ2-1 - TRBV30
CASSFDRDHTIYF TGTGCCAGCAGCTTTGACAGGGACCACACCATATATTTT TRBD1 TRBJ1-3 - TRBV11-2
CASRRGLEGYEQYF TGCGCCAGCAGGCGGGGGCTAGAAGGCTACGAGCAGTACTTC - TRBJ2-7 - TRBV5-1
CAISQNRDYNSPLHF TGTGCCATCAGTCAAAACAGGGACTATAATTCACCCCTCCACTTT - TRBJ1-6 once TRBV10-3
CSASDSREQYF TGCAGTGCTAGTGATTCCCGGGAGCAGTACTTC - TRBJ2-7 - TRBV20-1
CASSVDGGVGQYF TGTGCCAGCAGCGTAGACGGGGGAGTGGGCCAGTACTTC - TRBJ2-5 - TRBV9
CASGLDSYGEKRYNEQFF TGTGCTAGTGGTTTGGACTCTTATGGGGAGAAGAGATACAATGAGCAGTTCTTC - TRBJ2-1 - TRBV12-5
CASSKVEGPGKETQYF TGTGCCAGCAGCAAAGTGGAAGGGCCGGGAAAAGAGACCCAGTACTTC - TRBJ2-5 once TRBV21-1
CASSLGGSGTGHTDTQYF TGTGCCAGCAGCTTAGGGGGCTCCGGGACAGGGCATACAGATACGCAGTATTTT TRBD1 TRBJ2-3 - TRBV13
CATSPGVGYEQYF TGTGCCACCAGTCCGGGGGTAGGGTACGAGCAGTACTTC - TRBJ2-7 once TRBV24-1
CASSLNLGGGADGYTF TGTGCCAGCAGCTTAAACCTGGGGGGGGGCGCGGATGGCTACACCTTC - TRBJ1-2 - TRBV7-2
CATGEAGSGELFF TGCGCCACAGGCGAAGCGGGTTCCGGGGAGCTGTTTTTT - TRBJ2-2 - TRBV5-1
CASSGFYEQYF TGTGCCAGCAGTGGCTTCTACGAGCAGTACTTC - TRBJ2-7 - TRBV6-2/TRBV6-3
CASREETQYF TGTGCCAGCAGAGAGGAGACCCAGTACTTC - TRBJ2-5 - TRBV2
CAWSVGTSAYNEQFF TGTGCCTGGAGTGTAGGGACTAGCGCCTACAATGAGCAGTTCTTC TRBD2 TRBJ2-1 - TRBV30
CASSQDGQGARTGELFF TGCGCCAGCAGCCAAGACGGACAGGGGGCGCGGACCGGGGAGCTGTTTTTT TRBD1 TRBJ2-2 - TRBV4-3
CASSSTQLDNGGELFF TGTGCCAGCAGCTCGACACAACTCGATAATGGCGGGGAGCTGTTTTTT - TRBJ2-2 - TRBV7-6
CASSFRGAYNEQFF TGTGCCAGCAGCTTCAGGGGCGCCTACAATGAGCAGTTCTTC - TRBJ2-1 - TRBV7-9
CASSARLAGLGEQYF TGTGCCAGCAGTGCTCGACTAGCGGGCTTGGGAGAGCAGTACTTC TRBD2 TRBJ2-7 - TRBV6-6
CASSLDYPGTRGTDTQYF TGTGCCAGCAGTCTCGACTACCCCGGGACTAGAGGGACAGATACGCAGTATTTT TRBD2 TRBJ2-3 - TRBV6-6
CASSSPDRSSDTQYF TGTGCCAGCAGCTCACCGGACAGAAGCTCAGATACGCAGTATTTT - TRBJ2-3 - TRBV7-9
CASSQSGSPFSYEQYF TGTGCCAGCAGCCAATCCGGGTCACCCTTCTCCTACGAGCAGTACTTC - TRBJ2-7 - TRBV3-1/TRBV3-2
CASSPGQGRTDTQYF TGTGCCAGTAGCCCTGGACAGGGAAGGACAGATACGCAGTATTTT TRBD1 TRBJ2-3 - TRBV19
CSVMWGLNQPQHF TGCAGCGTTATGTGGGGGCTGAATCAGCCCCAGCATTTT - TRBJ1-5 - TRBV29-1
CASSLQGAGNQPQHF TGTGCCAGCAGCTTACAGGGGGCCGGCAATCAGCCCCAGCATTTT TRBD1 TRBJ1-5 - TRBV7-3
CASRGATGGSNQPQHF TGTGCCAGCAGGGGGGCGACAGGGGGTAGCAATCAGCCCCAGCATTTT TRBD1 TRBJ1-5 few TRBV6-6
CASSEGTSIRSTDTQYF TGTGCCAGCAGTGAAGGGACTAGTATCAGGAGCACAGATACGCAGTATTTT TRBD2 TRBJ2-3 few TRBV6-1
CASSRTSRQNEQYF TGTGCCAGTAGCCGGACAAGTCGGCAAAACGAGCAGTACTTC - TRBJ2-7 - TRBV19
CASSLRSGGSVEQYF TGTGCCAGCAGTTTAAGGTCTGGGGGGTCCGTGGAGCAGTACTTC - TRBJ2-7 - TRBV28
CASSLSPGFNQPQHF TGTGCCAGCAGTTTATCACCCGGGTTTAATCAGCCCCAGCATTTT - TRBJ1-5 - TRBV28
CASSPSLTNTGELFF TGTGCCAGCTCACCGTCTCTGACTAACACCGGGGAGCTGTTTTTT - TRBJ2-2 once TRBV18
CASSRTSGSSGELFF TGTGCCAGTAGTAGAACTAGCGGGAGTTCCGGGGAGCTGTTTTTT TRBD2 TRBJ2-2 - TRBV19
CASSEDWTGSDTQYF TGTGCCAGCAGTGAAGATTGGACAGGGTCAGATACGCAGTATTTT TRBD1 TRBJ2-3 - TRBV2
CASSFSDRKLQPQHF TGTGCCAGCAGTTTTTCGGACAGGAAACTTCAGCCCCAGCATTTT TRBD1 TRBJ1-5 - TRBV28
CASSADPPAATNEKLFF TGTGCCAGTAGTGCCGATCCCCCGGCGGCCACTAATGAAAAACTGTTTTTT - TRBJ1-4 - TRBV19
CASSAGQGNQPQHF TGTGCCAGCTCGGCAGGGCAGGGCAATCAGCCCCAGCATTTT - TRBJ1-5 - TRBV2
CASSLGGLVNQPQHF TGTGCCAGCAGCTTAGGGGGACTAGTTAATCAGCCCCAGCATTTT - TRBJ1-5 - TRBV7-2
CASTRDNPTEAFF TGTGCCAGTACCAGGGACAATCCCACTGAAGCTTTCTTT - TRBJ1-1 few TRBV5-5
CASSLGGSYNEQFF TGTGCCAGCAGCTTAGGCGGGAGCTACAATGAGCAGTTCTTC TRBD2 TRBJ2-1 - TRBV11-3
CASINPGAPDTEAFF TGTGCCAGCATCAACCCTGGGGCACCGGACACTGAAGCTTTCTTT - TRBJ1-1 - TRBV2
CASRPEQGWNTEAFF TGTGCCAGCAGGCCCGAACAGGGTTGGAACACTGAAGCTTTCTTT - TRBJ1-1 - TRBV28
CASVREPSVLTYEQYF TGTGCCAGCGTGAGGGAGCCAAGCGTTTTAACCTACGAGCAGTACTTC - TRBJ2-7 - TRBV13
CASSGGLGSGETQYF TGTGCCAGCAGCGGGGGACTAGGGAGCGGAGAGACCCAGTACTTC TRBD2 TRBJ2-5 - TRBV5-4
CSVEDNTDTQYF TGCAGCGTTGAGGACAACACAGATACGCAGTATTTT - TRBJ2-3 - TRBV29-1
CASNPSGTYEQYF TGTGCCAGCAACCCTAGCGGAACCTACGAGCAGTACTTC TRBD2 TRBJ2-7 - TRBV6-2/TRBV6-3
CASAKAASRETQYF TGTGCCAGTGCGAAAGCGGCCTCGAGGGAGACCCAGTACTTC - TRBJ2-5 - TRBV19
CASSLEVQVNTEAFF TGCGCCAGCAGCTTGGAGGTCCAGGTGAACACTGAAGCTTTCTTT - TRBJ1-1 - TRBV5-1
CASSPLDTQYF TGTGCCAGCAGCCCCCTGGATACGCAGTATTTT - TRBJ2-3 - TRBV7-9
CASSQDQQGGGELFF TGTGCCAGCAGCCAAGATCAACAGGGTGGCGGGGAGCTGTTTTTT - TRBJ2-2 - TRBV4-2
CASSLGQGKNEQFF TGTGCCAGCTCCCTCGGACAGGGTAAGAATGAGCAGTTCTTC TRBD1 TRBJ2-1 - TRBV18
CASSPKRDPYNEQFF TGTGCCAGCAGCCCCAAGCGGGACCCCTACAATGAGCAGTTCTTC TRBD2 TRBJ2-1 - TRBV7-2
CASSPTSPGTGDEQYF TGTGCCAGCAGCCCCACCAGTCCCGGGACAGGTGACGAGCAGTACTTC TRBD1 TRBJ2-7 once TRBV7-9
CASSEAGWAGGGSPLHF TGTGCCAGCAGTGAAGCGGGCTGGGCAGGCGGAGGCTCACCCCTCCACTTT - TRBJ1-6 - TRBV6-1
CASSQDFERRGNEQFF TGCGCCAGCAGCCAAGATTTCGAGCGGAGGGGCAATGAGCAGTTCTTC - TRBJ2-1 - TRBV4-3
CASTSLRGIQPQHF TGTGCCAGCACCAGCCTGAGGGGGATCCAGCCCCAGCATTTT - TRBJ1-5 - TRBV2
CASSVATGNGLADQETQYF TGTGCCAGCAGCGTAGCTACGGGAAATGGACTAGCGGACCAAGAGACCCAGTACTTC TRBD2 TRBJ2-5 - TRBV9